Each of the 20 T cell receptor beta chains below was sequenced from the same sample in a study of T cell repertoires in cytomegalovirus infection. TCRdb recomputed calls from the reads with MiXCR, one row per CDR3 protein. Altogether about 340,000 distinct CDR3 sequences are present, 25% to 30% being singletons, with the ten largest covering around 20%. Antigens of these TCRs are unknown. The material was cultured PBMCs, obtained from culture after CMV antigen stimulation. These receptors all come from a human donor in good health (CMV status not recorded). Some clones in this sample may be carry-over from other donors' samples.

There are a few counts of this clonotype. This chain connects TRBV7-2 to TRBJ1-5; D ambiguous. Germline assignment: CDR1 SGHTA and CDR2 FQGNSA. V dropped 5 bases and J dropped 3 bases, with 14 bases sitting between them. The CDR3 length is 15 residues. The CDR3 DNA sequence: TGTGCCAGCAGCACCGACGCAACCTTCAATCAGCCCCAGCATTTT. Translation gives CASSTDATFNQPQHF.

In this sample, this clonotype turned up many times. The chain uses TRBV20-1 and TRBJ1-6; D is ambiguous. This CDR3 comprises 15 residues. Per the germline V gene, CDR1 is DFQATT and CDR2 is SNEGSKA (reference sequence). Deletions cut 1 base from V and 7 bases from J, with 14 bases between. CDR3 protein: CSARVKASVNSPLHF. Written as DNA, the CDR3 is TGCAGTGCTAGAGTAAAAGCGAGCGTAAATTCACCCCTCCACTTT.

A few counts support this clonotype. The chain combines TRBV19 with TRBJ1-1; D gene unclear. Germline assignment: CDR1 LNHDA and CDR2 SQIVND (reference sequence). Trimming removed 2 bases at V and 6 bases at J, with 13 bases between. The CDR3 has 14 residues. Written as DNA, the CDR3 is TGTGCCAGTAGTATATTAACGTTGCGAGCTGAAGCTTTCTTT. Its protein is CASSILTLRAEAFF. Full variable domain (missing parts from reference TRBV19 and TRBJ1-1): DGGITQSPKYLFRKEGQNVTLSCEQNLNHDAMYWYRQDPGQGLRLIYYSQIVNDFQKGDIAEGYSVSREKKESFPLTVTSAQKNPTAFYLCASSILTLRAEAFFGQGTRLTVV.

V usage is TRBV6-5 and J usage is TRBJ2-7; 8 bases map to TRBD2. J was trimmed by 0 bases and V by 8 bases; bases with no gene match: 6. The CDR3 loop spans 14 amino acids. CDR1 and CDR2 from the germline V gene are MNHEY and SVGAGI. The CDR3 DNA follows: TGTGCCAGCCGCGGGACTAGGAGCTCCTACGAGCAGTACTTC. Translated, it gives CASRGTRSSYEQYF.

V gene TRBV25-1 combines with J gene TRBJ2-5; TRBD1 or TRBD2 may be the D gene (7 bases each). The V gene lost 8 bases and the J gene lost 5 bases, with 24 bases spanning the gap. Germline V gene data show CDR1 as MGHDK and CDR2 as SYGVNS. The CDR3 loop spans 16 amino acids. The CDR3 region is CASGAYGWQGGETQYF. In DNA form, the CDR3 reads TGTGCCAGCGGTGCATATGGTTGGCAGGGGGGGGAGACCCAGTACTTC.

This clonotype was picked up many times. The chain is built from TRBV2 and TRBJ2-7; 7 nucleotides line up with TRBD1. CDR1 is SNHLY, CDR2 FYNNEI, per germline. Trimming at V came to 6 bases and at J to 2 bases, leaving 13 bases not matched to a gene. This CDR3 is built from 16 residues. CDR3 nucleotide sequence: TGTGCCAGCAGGGTCCCCTCCGGGACAGTCACCTACGAGCAGTACTTC. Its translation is CASRVPSGTVTYEQYF.

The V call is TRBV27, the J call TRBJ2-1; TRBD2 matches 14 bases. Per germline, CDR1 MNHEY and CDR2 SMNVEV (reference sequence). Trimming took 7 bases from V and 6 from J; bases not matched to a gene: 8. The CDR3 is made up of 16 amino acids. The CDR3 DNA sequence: TGTGCCAGCACCCGAGGGACTAGCGGGAGAGGCAATGAGCAGTTCTTC. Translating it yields CASTRGTSGRGNEQFF.

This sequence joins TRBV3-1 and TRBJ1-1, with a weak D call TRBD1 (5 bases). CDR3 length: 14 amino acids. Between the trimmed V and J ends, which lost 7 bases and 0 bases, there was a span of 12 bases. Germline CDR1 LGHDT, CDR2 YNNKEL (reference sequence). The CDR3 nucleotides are TGTGCCAGCACCCCAGGACAAATGAACACTGAAGCTTTCTTT. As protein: CASTPGQMNTEAFF.

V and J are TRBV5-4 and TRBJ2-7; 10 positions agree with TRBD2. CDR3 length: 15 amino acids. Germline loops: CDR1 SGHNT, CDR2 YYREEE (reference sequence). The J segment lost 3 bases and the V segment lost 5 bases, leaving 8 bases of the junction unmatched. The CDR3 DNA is TGTGCCAGCAGAGCCGGGACTAGCGAATACTACGAGCAGTACTTC. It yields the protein CASRAGTSEYYEQYF.

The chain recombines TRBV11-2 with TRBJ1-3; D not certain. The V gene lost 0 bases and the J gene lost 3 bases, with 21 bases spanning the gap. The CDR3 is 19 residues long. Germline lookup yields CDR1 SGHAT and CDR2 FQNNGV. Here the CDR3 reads CASSLDLSALKRSGNTIYF. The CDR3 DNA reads TGTGCCAGCAGCTTAGATTTGAGTGCACTAAAAAGGAGTGGAAACACCATATATTTT.

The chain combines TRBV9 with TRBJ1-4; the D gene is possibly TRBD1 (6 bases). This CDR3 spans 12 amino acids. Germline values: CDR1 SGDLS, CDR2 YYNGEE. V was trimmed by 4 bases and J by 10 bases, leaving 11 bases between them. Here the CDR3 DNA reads TGTGCCAGCAGCACTATACAGGGAAAACTGTTTTTT. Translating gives CASSTIQGKLFF.

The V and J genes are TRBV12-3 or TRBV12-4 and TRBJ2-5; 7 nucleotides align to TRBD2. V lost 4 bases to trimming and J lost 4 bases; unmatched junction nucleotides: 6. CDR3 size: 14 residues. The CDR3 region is CASSSGGTGETQYF. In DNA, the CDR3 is TGTGCCAGCAGTTCCGGGGGGACTGGAGAGACCCAGTACTTC.

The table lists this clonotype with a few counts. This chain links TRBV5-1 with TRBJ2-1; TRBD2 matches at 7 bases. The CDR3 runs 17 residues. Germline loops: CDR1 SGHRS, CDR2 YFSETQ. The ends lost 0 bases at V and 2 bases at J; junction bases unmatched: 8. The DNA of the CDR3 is TGCGCCAGCAGCTTGGGGGGATCGGGAGGAACCTACAATGAGCAGTTCTTC. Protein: CASSLGGSGGTYNEQFF.

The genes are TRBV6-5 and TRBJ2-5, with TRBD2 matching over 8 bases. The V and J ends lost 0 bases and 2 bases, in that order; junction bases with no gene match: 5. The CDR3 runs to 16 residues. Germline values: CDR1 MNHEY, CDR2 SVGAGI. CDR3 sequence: CASSYSVRGGQETQYF. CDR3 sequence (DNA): TGTGCCAGCAGTTACTCGGTGCGCGGGGGGCAAGAGACCCAGTACTTC.

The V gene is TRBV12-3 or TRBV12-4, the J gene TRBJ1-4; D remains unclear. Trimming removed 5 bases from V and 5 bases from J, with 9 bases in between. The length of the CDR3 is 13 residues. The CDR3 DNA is TGTGCCAGCAGTGGGAACGAGAATGAAAAACTGTTTTTT. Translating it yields CASSGNENEKLFF.

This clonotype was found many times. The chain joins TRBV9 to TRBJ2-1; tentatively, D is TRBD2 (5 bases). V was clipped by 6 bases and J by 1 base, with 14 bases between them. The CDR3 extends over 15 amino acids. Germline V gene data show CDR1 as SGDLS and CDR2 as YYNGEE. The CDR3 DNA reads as TGTGCCAGCACCCAGCGGAGCCTTTCCTACAATGAGCAGTTCTTC. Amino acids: CASTQRSLSYNEQFF.

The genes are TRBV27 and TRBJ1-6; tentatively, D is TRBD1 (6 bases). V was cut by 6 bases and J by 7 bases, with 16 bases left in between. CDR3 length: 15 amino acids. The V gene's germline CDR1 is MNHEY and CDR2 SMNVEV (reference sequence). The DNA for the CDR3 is TGTGCCAGCAGCTCACCGGGACATCTCAATTCACCCCTCCACTTT. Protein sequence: CASSSPGHLNSPLHF.

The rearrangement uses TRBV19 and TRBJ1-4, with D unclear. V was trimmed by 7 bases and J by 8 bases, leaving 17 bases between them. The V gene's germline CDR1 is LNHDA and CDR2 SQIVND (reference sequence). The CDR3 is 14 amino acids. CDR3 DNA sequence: TGTGCCAGTACGGGAGGCGGATTCGGCGAAAAACTGTTTTTT. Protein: CASTGGGFGEKLFF. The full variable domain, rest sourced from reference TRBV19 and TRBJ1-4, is DGGITQSPKYLFRKEGQNVTLSCEQNLNHDAMYWYRQDPGQGLRLIYYSQIVNDFQKGDIAEGYSVSREKKESFPLTVTSAQKNPTAFYLCASTGGGFGEKLFFGSGTQLSVL.

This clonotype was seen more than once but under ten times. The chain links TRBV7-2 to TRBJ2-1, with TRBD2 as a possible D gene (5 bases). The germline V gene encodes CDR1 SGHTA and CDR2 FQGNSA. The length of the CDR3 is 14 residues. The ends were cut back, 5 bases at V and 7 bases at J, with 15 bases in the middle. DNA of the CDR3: TGTGCCAGCAGCCCGGACTTGGCTCGTAATGAGCAGTTCTTC. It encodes CASSPDLARNEQFF.

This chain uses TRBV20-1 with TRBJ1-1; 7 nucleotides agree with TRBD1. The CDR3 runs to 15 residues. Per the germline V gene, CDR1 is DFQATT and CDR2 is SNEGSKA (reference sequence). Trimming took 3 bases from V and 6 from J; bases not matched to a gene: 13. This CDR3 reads CSASSPGGLEAEAFF. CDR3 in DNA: TGCAGTGCTAGTTCACCAGGGGGATTGGAGGCTGAAGCTTTCTTT.